This TCR beta chain was recovered during a study of identical twins. This clonotype was observed at least ten times. Its antigen is unknown. Every sampled donor was Caucasian and healthy. TCRdb reprocessed the 5' RACE reads with MiXCR, giving one entry per CDR3 protein. The sample includes approximately 260,000 distinct CDR3 sequences, about 8.3% of them seen just once. Study results and caveats: The abundant beta clonotypes from cord blood had fewer insertions, and memory repertoires had none of this. Zero-insertion analyses were open to partial confounding by invariant MAIT and iNKT cells.

Trimming removed 5 bases at V and 3 bases at J, with 0 bases between. This CDR3 spans 10 amino acids. Per germline, CDR1 SEHNR and CDR2 FQNEAQ (reference sequence). This sample also appeared in a second study, on yellow fever vaccine responses in identical twins. This second study says: Reportedly, the response of twins' T cells to the vaccine seemed partly convergent, partly personalized.

This clonotype was obtained from a young woman in good health. Sequencing used CD8+ T cells sorted from blood. V and J are TRBV7-9 and TRBJ2-3; D gene unclear. The CDR3 spells CASSTDTQYF. CDR3 in DNA: TGTGCCAGCAGCACAGATACGCAGTATTTT.